This T cell receptor (beta chain) is drawn from a study of post-analysis software for immune sequencing data. Study conclusions and caveats: Included in a set of four or five TRBV segments more frequent in patients than controls were TRBV5-6, TRBV5-1 and TRBV20-1.

As to this clonotype: The antigen is not known.

The library was made from cDNA and included unique molecular identifiers. TCRdb re-called the PCR reads through MiXCR, storing one row per CDR3 protein. The table has 750,000 to 900,000 distinct CDR3 sequences, about 43% seen once; the top ten hold 4.9%. The V gene's germline CDR1 is SEHNR and CDR2 FQNEAQ (reference sequence). V trimming: 3 bases; J trimming: 6 bases; junction bases outside the gene matches: 13. The CDR3 has 19 amino acids. The material sequenced was blood. This TCR was recovered from a girl aged 10 to 17 with multiple sclerosis. The rearrangement uses TRBV7-9 and TRBJ2-1; TRBD2 matches at 14 bases. CDR3 nucleotides: TGTGCCAGCAGCTTTCCCGGGACTAGCGGGAGCCGGGCGGGCAATGAGCAGTTCTTC. Translating it yields CASSFPGTSGSRAGNEQFF.